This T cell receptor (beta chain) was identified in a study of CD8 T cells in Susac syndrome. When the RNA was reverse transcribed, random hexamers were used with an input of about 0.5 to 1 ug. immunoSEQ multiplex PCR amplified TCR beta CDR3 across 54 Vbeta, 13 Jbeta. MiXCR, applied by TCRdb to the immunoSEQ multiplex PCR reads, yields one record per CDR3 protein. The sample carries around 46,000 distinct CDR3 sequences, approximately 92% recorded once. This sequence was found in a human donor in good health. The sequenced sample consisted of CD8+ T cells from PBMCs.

The CDR3 region has the DNA TGCAGCGTTGGGCAGGGGAGGGGTGGCTACACCTTC. Protein: CSVGQGRGGYTF. The gene calls are TRBV29-1 and TRBJ1-2, with a possible D match to TRBD1 (6 bases). With 4 bases removed from V and 7 bases from J, the gap between germline ends came to 13 bases. Germline V gene sequence: CDR1 SQVTM, CDR2 ANQGSEA. The CDR3 extends over 12 amino acids.